These T cell receptor beta chains were read from a single sample in a study of cytomegalovirus exposure and HLA in healthy donors. Some clones are missing from TCRdb's copy, which holds only in-frame ones; the method was immunoSEQ multiplex PCR. The sample has more than 90,000 clones; 78% are singletons. The sequenced sample consisted of PBMCs. These receptor sequences come from a woman aged 40-49 years in good health and CMV-seronegative. Both conserved end residues are part of each CDR3. Fields, in order: V gene, J gene, CDR3 protein.

TRBV6-1	TRBJ2-2	CASSAAGTFTGELFF
TRBV27	TRBJ1-1	CASSLLGRANTEAFF
TRBV29-1	TRBJ1-2	CSATGGVVGGGYTF
TRBV15	TRBJ1-3	CATSRDRTGGNTIYF
TRBV4-3	TRBJ2-5	CASSQGPGLAEETQYF
TRBV6-6	TRBJ2-7	CASSYSSRGPYEQYF
TRBV7-8	TRBJ2-7	CASSLAGTGSEQYF
TRBV19	TRBJ1-2	CASSIDRFYGYTF
TRBV30	TRBJ1-2	CAWIAQGRGPYGYTF
TRBV6-1	TRBJ1-2	CASSDSGQPYGYTF
TRBV19	TRBJ2-1	CASSASGTDYNEQFF
TRBV10-1	TRBJ2-7	CASSEGPTYEQYF
TRBV7-2	TRBJ1-1	CASSSHYSGNTEAFF
TRBV5-1	TRBJ2-1	CASSLGQGYNEQFF